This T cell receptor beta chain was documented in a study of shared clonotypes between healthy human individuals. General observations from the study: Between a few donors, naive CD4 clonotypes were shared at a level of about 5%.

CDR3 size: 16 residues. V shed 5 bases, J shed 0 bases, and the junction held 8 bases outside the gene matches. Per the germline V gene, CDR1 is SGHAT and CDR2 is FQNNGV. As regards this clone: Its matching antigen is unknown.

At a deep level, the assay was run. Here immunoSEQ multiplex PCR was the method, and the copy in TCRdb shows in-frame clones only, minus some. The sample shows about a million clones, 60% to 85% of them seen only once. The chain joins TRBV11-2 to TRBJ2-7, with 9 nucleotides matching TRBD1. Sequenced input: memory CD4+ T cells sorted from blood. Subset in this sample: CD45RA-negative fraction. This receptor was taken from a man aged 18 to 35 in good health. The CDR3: CASSHLGDRDSYEQYF. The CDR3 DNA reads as TGTGCCAGCAGCCATCTTGGGGACAGGGACTCCTACGAGCAGTACTTC.